The clone carrying this TCR beta chain appeared a few times. The target antigen is unknown. This specimen comes from a study of STAT3 mutations in large granular lymphocyte leukemia. Study-wide findings and caveats: Clonal expansion was inferred from other time points because no sample existed at each clone's first appearance. Some patients had persisting codominant clonotypes that could mask small clones. Variable sampling intervals and differing treatment regimens complicated linking therapy response to TCR clonal burden changes. In T-cell large granular lymphocyte leukemia, about half of patients showed multiple immunodominant subclonotypes.

Trimming shortened V by 4 bases and J by 2 bases, and 10 bases separated the two germline ends. CDR1 and CDR2 from the germline V gene are SGHRS and YFSETQ. This CDR3 has 13 amino acids. Assay: immunoSEQ multiplex PCR; the TCRdb copy retains only in-frame clones and omits some. The sample yields approximately 3,800 clones, about two fifths seen once. The chain links TRBV5-1 to TRBJ2-7, with D tentatively TRBD1 (6 bases). The sequence derives from a man aged 55 to 69 with T-cell large granular lymphocyte leukemia. Some clones in this sample may be carry-over from other donors' samples. Material for sequencing was peripheral blood mononuclear cells. The CDR3 sequence is CASSRDNPYEQYF. CDR3 bases: TGCGCCAGCAGCCGGGACAACCCCTACGAGCAGTACTTC.